The 20 T cell receptor beta chains below all came from one sample that was sequenced in a study of T cell responses to AZD1222 COVID-19 vaccine. The table came from immunoSEQ multiplex PCR; TCRdb's copy has only in-frame clones and leaves some out. The sample has about 120,000 clones; roughly 90% are singletons. Source: peripheral blood, taken 28 days after the second AZD1222 dose. These receptors were obtained from an adult who received the AZD1222 COVID-19 vaccine.

The chain links TRBV7-9 to TRBJ1-6; a possible D gene is TRBD1 (6 bases). The germline V gene has CDR1 SEHNR and CDR2 FQNEAQ (reference sequence). The CDR3 is 17 residues long. V dropped 5 bases and J dropped 4 bases, with 18 bases sitting between them. The CDR3 DNA reads TGTGCCAGCAGCCGAGCGGACAGTGGGTTGTATAATTCACCCCTCCACTTT. Protein: CASSRADSGLYNSPLHF.

The CDR3 sequence is CATRPTPSSYEQYF. Here the CDR3 DNA reads TGTGCCACCCGGCCGACACCGAGCTCCTACGAGCAGTACTTC. The genes are TRBV19 and TRBJ2-7; D is uncertain. The CDR3 contains 14 residues. V shed 10 bases and J shed 0 bases, with 16 bases lying between them. Germline V gene lookup returns CDR1 LNHDA and CDR2 SQIVND (reference sequence).

CDR3 sequence reads: CASSSVGGGRAGELFF. CDR3 bases: TGTGCCAGCAGTTCCGTTGGTGGGGGGCGGGCCGGGGAGCTGTTTTTT. This sequence joins TRBV27 and TRBJ2-2; D tentatively reads TRBD1 or TRBD2 (6 bases each). Germline CDR1 and CDR2: MNHEY and SMNVEV (reference sequence). CDR3 length equals 16 residues. With 4 bases removed from V and 6 bases from J, the gap between germline ends came to 18 bases.

The rearrangement links TRBV7-2 to TRBJ1-2; 9 positions agree with TRBD1. The CDR3 loop spans 14 amino acids. Germline assignment: CDR1 SGHTA and CDR2 FQGNSA. Trimming removed 5 bases from V and 5 bases from J; junction bases left unmatched: 6. The CDR3 nucleotides are TGTGCCAGCAGCCCCACGGGACAGGGTTATGGCTACACCTTC. Amino acid sequence: CASSPTGQGYGYTF.

Written as DNA, the CDR3 is TGTGCCAGCAGGCTCCAGGAAGATACGCAGTATTTT. Protein sequence: CASRLQEDTQYF. The gene calls are TRBV28 and TRBJ2-3; D is ambiguous. This CDR3 has 12 amino acids. V lost 6 bases to trimming and J lost 5 bases, with 9 bases between them. Germline CDR1 MDHEN, CDR2 SYDVKM.

This clone was detected only once. The genes are TRBV11-2 and TRBJ2-1; D is unclear. This CDR3 has 13 amino acids. Germline V gene data show CDR1 as SGHAT and CDR2 as FQNNGV. V was pared by 7 bases and J by 0 bases, with 7 bases between. The CDR3 DNA is TGTGCCAGCAAGACAAGCTCCTACAATGAGCAGTTCTTC. It translates to CASKTSSYNEQFF. Together with reference TRBV11-2 and TRBJ2-1, the CDR3 gives the full variable domain: EAGVAQSPRYKIIEKRQSVAFWCNPISGHATLYWYQQILGQGPKLLIQFQNNGVVDDSQLPKDRFSAERLKGVDSTLKIQPAKLEDSAVYLCASKTSSYNEQFFGPGTRLTVL.

J is TRBJ1-4 and V is TRBV19, with D unclear. The ends were cut back, 4 bases at V and 6 bases at J, with 12 bases in the middle. The CDR3 runs 14 residues. Germline V CDR1 and CDR2: LNHDA, SQIVND (reference sequence). CDR3 protein: CASSTTNSDEKLFF. The DNA for the CDR3 is TGTGCCAGTAGTACGACAAATTCGGATGAAAAACTGTTTTTT.

This clone was picked up one time. This rearrangement joins TRBV6-9 to TRBJ1-5; D uncertain. CDR3 length: 14 amino acids. V lost 4 bases and J lost 0, with 7 bases in between. The germline V gene has CDR1 MNHGY and CDR2 SVAAGI. The CDR3 loop is CASSLRDSNQPQHF. The CDR3 DNA reads as TGTGCCAGCAGTTTGAGGGATAGCAATCAGCCCCAGCATTTT.

V usage is TRBV5-1 and J usage is TRBJ2-1, with D possibly being TRBD1 (5 bases). V lost 0 bases and J lost 5, with 9 bases in between. Germline V gene data show CDR1 as SGHRS and CDR2 as YFSETQ. CDR3 length equals 14 residues. CDR3 amino acids: CASSLVQGNNEQFF. Here the CDR3 DNA reads TGCGCCAGCAGCTTGGTTCAGGGTAACAATGAGCAGTTCTTC. Full variable domain (remainder filled in from reference TRBV5-1 and TRBJ2-1): KAGVTQTPRYLIKTRGQQVTLSCSPISGHRSVSWYQQTPGQGLQFLFEYFSETQRNKGNFPGRFSGRQFSNSRSEMNVSTLELGDSALYLCASSLVQGNNEQFFGPGTRLTVL.

V gene TRBV5-4 combines with J gene TRBJ2-7; TRBD1 aligns across 7 bases. Germline V gene lookup returns CDR1 SGHNT and CDR2 YYREEE (reference sequence). Trimming at V came to 3 bases and at J to 3 bases, leaving 9 bases not matched to a gene. The CDR3 length is 15 residues. CDR3 sequence reads: CASSSPGQSLYEQYF. The CDR3 DNA follows: TGTGCCAGCAGCTCCCCGGGACAGAGCCTCTACGAGCAGTACTTC. The full variable domain, rest sourced from reference TRBV5-4 and TRBJ2-7, is ETGVTQSPTHLIKTRGQQVTLRCSSQSGHNTVSWYQQALGQGPQFIFQYYREEENGRGNFPPRFSGLQFPNYSSELNVNALELDDSALYLCASSSPGQSLYEQYFGPGTRLTVT.

This chain connects TRBV5-6 to TRBJ1-1; D is unclear. CDR1 and CDR2 from the germline V gene are SGHDT and YYEEEE. Trimming took 0 bases from V and 1 from J, leaving 10 bases between them. This CDR3 has 15 residues. The CDR3 DNA sequence: TGTGCCAGCAGCTTGGTCGGATACAGGAACACTGAAGCTTTCTTT. Amino acid sequence: CASSLVGYRNTEAFF.

The chain carries TRBV7-9 and TRBJ1-2, with D possibly matching TRBD1 (6 bases). Germline lookup yields CDR1 SEHNR and CDR2 FQNEAQ (reference sequence). Trimming cost V 5 bases and J 1 base, with 8 bases left between them. CDR3 length equals 13 residues. The CDR3 loop is CASSGQINYGYTF. The CDR3 nucleotides read TGTGCCAGCAGCGGACAGATTAACTATGGCTACACCTTC. The entire variable domain, with the rest obtained from reference TRBV7-9 and TRBJ1-2, is as follows: DTGVSQNPRHKITKRGQNVTFRCDPISEHNRLYWYRQTLGQGPEFLTYFQNEAQLEKSRLLSDRFSAERPKGSFSTLEIQRTEQGDSAMYLCASSGQINYGYTFGSGTRLTVV.

The rearrangement joins TRBV28 to TRBJ1-2, with 7 bases that match TRBD1. Germline CDR1 reads MDHEN; CDR2 reads SYDVKM. Trimming at V came to 7 bases and at J to 3 bases, leaving 5 bases not matched to a gene. This CDR3 has 13 amino acids. Here the CDR3 reads CASTQGDHYGYTF. CDR3 sequence (DNA): TGTGCCAGCACCCAGGGGGACCACTATGGCTACACCTTC.

The gene calls are TRBV7-2 and TRBJ1-5; no clear D gene. This CDR3 region has 12 residues. V lost 2 bases and J lost 8, with 7 bases in between. CDR1 and CDR2 from the germline V gene are SGHTA and FQGNSA. The CDR3 sequence is CASSLYGEPQHF. Written as DNA, the CDR3 is TGTGCCAGCAGCTTATATGGCGAGCCCCAGCATTTT.

The chain links TRBV19 to TRBJ2-7, with 7 bases aligning to TRBD2. The CDR3 contains 15 residues. Germline lookup yields CDR1 LNHDA and CDR2 SQIVND (reference sequence). After removal of 4 bases from V and 6 bases from J, the junction contained 12 bases not matched to a gene. In DNA form, the CDR3 reads TGTGCCAGTAGTACTGACGCCAGCGGGATCGGCGAGCAGTACTTC. Translated: CASSTDASGIGEQYF.

The chain links TRBV18 to TRBJ2-3; TRBD2 matches at 9 bases. Germline V gene sequence: CDR1 KGHSH, CDR2 LQKENI. Trimming removed 3 bases from V and 6 bases from J; junction bases left unmatched: 7. This CDR3 region has 15 residues. The CDR3 loop reads CASSPKREVADTQYF. CDR3 bases: TGTGCCAGCTCACCTAAGCGGGAGGTGGCGGATACGCAGTATTTT.

This clone has just a few counts. V usage is TRBV27 and J usage is TRBJ2-2, with TRBD2 identical over 7 bases. The germline V gene encodes CDR1 MNHEY and CDR2 SMNVEV (reference sequence). Trimming cost V 0 bases and J 7 bases; bases outside gene matches: 5. This CDR3 spans 15 amino acids. The CDR3 DNA reads as TGTGCCAGCAGTTTATCAGCTAGCGGAGGCGGGGAGCTGTTTTTT. Translating gives CASSLSASGGGELFF.

The chain is built from TRBV25-1 and TRBJ1-1; no firm D call. V lost 6 bases and J 1 base, leaving 9 bases between the germline ends. Looked up from germline, CDR1 is MGHDK and CDR2 is SYGVNS. This CDR3 is 13 amino acids long. The CDR3 DNA reads TGTGCCAGCAGACTAAGTCAGAACACTGAAGCTTTCTTT. Its protein is CASRLSQNTEAFF.

This CDR3 is CASSPTGLYNEQFF. The DNA for the CDR3 is TGCGCCAGCAGCCCGACAGGGCTCTACAATGAGCAGTTCTTC. The V call is TRBV5-1, the J call TRBJ2-1; 7 nucleotides line up with TRBD1. There are 14 residues in the CDR3. The germline gives CDR1 SGHRS, CDR2 YFSETQ. J lost 3 bases, V lost 4 bases, and 4 bases had no gene match.

The J gene is TRBJ1-1, the V gene TRBV24-1; 9 bases agree with TRBD1. The CDR3 length is 15 residues. Germline V lookup: CDR1 KGHDR, CDR2 SFDVKD. The trim removed 7 bases at V and 3 bases at J, leaving 8 bases unmatched. CDR3: CATRRQGGSYTEAFF. The CDR3 nucleotides are TGTGCCACCAGGAGACAGGGGGGGAGTTACACTGAAGCTTTCTTT.